The clone carrying this T cell receptor (beta chain) was recorded many times. Its specificity is unknown. The data originate from a study of early T cells in non-severe SARS-CoV-2 infection. Study results and caveats: Using VDJdb, the matching emphasized anti-spike CD8 responses while missing private and CD4 specificities.

In TCRdb, the 5' RACE reads were re-called with MiXCR into one record per CDR3 protein. The table records approximately 70,000 distinct CDR3 sequences, roughly 12% of them present only once. The CDR3 has 15 residues. Germline lookup yields CDR1 MNHEY and CDR2 SVGAGI. Trimming shortened V by 4 bases and J by 7 bases, and 16 bases separated the two germline ends. This receptor was identified in an adult who was a healthcare worker with PCR-confirmed SARS-CoV-2 infection or an uninfected control (not recorded which). This specimen was whole blood, taken at baseline. The chain joins TRBV6-5 to TRBJ2-2, with D tentatively TRBD2 (7 bases). CDR3 bases: TGTGCCAGCAGTTCCGCGGGGGCTAGTAGCGGGGAGCTGTTTTTT. It is translated as CASSSAGASSGELFF.